Shown below are 23 T cell receptor beta chains from a single sample sequenced in a study of cytomegalovirus exposure and HLA in healthy donors. Data came from immunoSEQ multiplex PCR; TCRdb stores just in-frame clones and leaves some out. The table records under 100,000 clones, about 95% of them present only once. What was sequenced was PBMCs. The receptors were sampled from a woman between 18 and 29 years old in good health and CMV-seronegative.

J is TRBJ2-7 and V is TRBV9, with 9 bases lining up with TRBD1. J lost 3 bases, V lost 3 bases, and 7 bases had no gene match. Germline V lookup: CDR1 SGDLS, CDR2 YYNGEE. There are 15 residues in the CDR3. The CDR3 DNA is TGTGCCAGCAGCGAATCGACAGGGGGACTCTACGAGCAGTACTTC. This encodes CASSESTGGLYEQYF. Looking up the rest from reference TRBV9 and TRBJ2-7 gives the full variable domain: DSGVTQTPKHLITATGQRVTLRCSPRSGDLSVYWYQQSLDQGLQFLIQYYNGEERAKGNILERFSAQQFPDLHSELNLSSLELGDSALYFCASSESTGGLYEQYFGPGTRLTVT.

The rearrangement links TRBV27 to TRBJ2-1; D gene unclear. CDR3 size: 13 residues. CDR1 is MNHEY and CDR2 is SMNVEV in the germline V gene (reference sequence). V gave up 2 bases and J gave up 3 bases, with 5 bases separating them. CDR3 bases: TGTGCCAGCAGTTTAGGGCTCTACAATGAGCAGTTCTTC. Translation gives CASSLGLYNEQFF.

The rearrangement joins TRBV6-5 to TRBJ2-2; D is unresolved. The V end was cut by 2 bases, the J end by 6 bases, with 7 bases between. The CDR3 extends over 13 amino acids. Germline V gene lookup returns CDR1 MNHEY and CDR2 SVGAGI. The DNA of the CDR3 is TGTGCCAGCAGTTACCTTTCCCCCGGGGAGCTGTTTTTT. It is translated as CASSYLSPGELFF.

The rearrangement uses TRBV25-1 and TRBJ2-7; D might be TRBD1 (6 bases). CDR3 size: 15 residues. Between the trimmed V and J ends, which lost 8 bases and 3 bases, there was a span of 20 bases. Germline assignment: CDR1 MGHDK and CDR2 SYGVNS. The CDR3 region is CASAPQAQGSYEQYF. CDR3 coding DNA: TGTGCCAGCGCCCCTCAAGCCCAGGGGAGCTACGAGCAGTACTTC.

The rearrangement links TRBV4-2 to TRBJ2-7, with D maybe TRBD2 (6 bases). Germline V CDR1 and CDR2: LGHNA, YNFKEQ. The CDR3 runs 15 residues. Between the trimmed V and J ends, which lost 1 base and 5 bases, there was a span of 15 bases. CDR3 loop: CASSQGVGGVDEQYF. Here the CDR3 DNA reads TGTGCCAGCAGCCAAGGGGTGGGAGGTGTCGACGAGCAGTACTTC.

The chain links TRBV13 to TRBJ2-7; the match to TRBD2 covers 10 bases. Germline V gene data show CDR1 as PRHDT and CDR2 as FYEKMQ (reference sequence). Germline trimming cut 0 bases from V and 0 bases from J; bases unmatched to any gene: 5. This CDR3 spans 17 amino acids. CDR3: CASSLGISGRFSYEQYF. The CDR3 region has the DNA TGTGCCAGCAGCTTAGGAATTAGCGGGAGGTTCTCCTACGAGCAGTACTTC.

The V gene is TRBV28, the J gene TRBJ2-7, with 7 bases lining up with TRBD1. The CDR3 extends over 16 amino acids. Germline trimming cut 1 base from V and 0 bases from J; bases unmatched to any gene: 6. Germline assignment: CDR1 MDHEN and CDR2 SYDVKM. The CDR3 loop reads CASSLFRDSPSYEQYF. DNA for the CDR3: TGTGCCAGCAGTTTATTCCGGGACAGCCCCTCCTACGAGCAGTACTTC.

This chain connects TRBV27 to TRBJ1-4; D is possibly TRBD1 (5 bases). V lost 1 base, J lost 7 bases, and 13 bases lay in between. Germline-derived CDR1 and CDR2 are MNHEY and SMNVEV (reference sequence). The CDR3 consists of 15 residues. The CDR3 protein is CASSLFQGGGEKLFF. CDR3 nucleotides: TGTGCCAGCAGTTTATTCCAGGGAGGAGGTGAAAAACTGTTTTTT.

This chain connects TRBV7-6 to TRBJ2-7, with D perhaps TRBD2 (7 bases). Germline CDR1 reads SGHVS; CDR2 reads FNYEAQ. The ends were cut back, 4 bases at V and 6 bases at J, with 13 bases in the middle. CDR3 length equals 13 residues. The CDR3 loop is CASSYGGPSEQYF. The CDR3 nucleotides are TGTGCCAGCAGCTACGGGGGGCCCTCCGAGCAGTACTTC.

J is TRBJ2-2 and V is TRBV2; the match to TRBD2 covers 8 bases. V trimming: 9 bases; J trimming: 3 bases; junction bases outside the gene matches: 9. This CDR3 region has 15 residues. The germline V gene has CDR1 SNHLY and CDR2 FYNNEI. In DNA form, the CDR3 reads TGTGCCAGGAGCGGGAGTAGCGGGCACACCGGGGAGCTGTTTTTT. It yields the protein CARSGSSGHTGELFF.

This clone showed up just once. The chain uses TRBV15 and TRBJ2-1; D remains unclear. The CDR3 has 12 residues. Trimming took 6 bases from V and 9 from J, leaving 12 bases between them. Germline CDR1 LNHNV, CDR2 YYDKDF (reference sequence). The CDR3 sequence: CATSMPVLEQFF. The CDR3 DNA follows: TGTGCCACCAGTATGCCGGTACTTGAGCAGTTCTTC.

V and J are TRBV4-1 and TRBJ2-7, with a tentative D call TRBD2 (5 bases). The V gene lost 4 bases and the J gene lost 3 bases, with 16 bases spanning the gap. The CDR3 has 15 residues. The germline V gene encodes CDR1 MGHRA and CDR2 YSYEKL. The CDR3 coding sequence is TGCGCCAGCAGCCCGTTACCTGCAGGAGGCTACGAGCAGTACTTC. Translation: CASSPLPAGGYEQYF.

This clone was observed once. The gene calls are TRBV23-1 and TRBJ1-1; no clear D gene. TRBV23-1 is an open reading frame, and its role is uncertain. The CDR3 loop spans 16 amino acids. V dropped 1 base and J dropped 6 bases, with 18 bases sitting between them. CDR3 nucleotides: TGCGCCAGCAGTCAATTGGACGGAGGCGGACGCGCTGAAGCTTTCTTT. Residues: CASSQLDGGGRAEAFF.

This chain connects TRBV9 to TRBJ1-3; tentatively, D is TRBD1 (5 bases). The CDR3 is 14 residues long. Germline-derived CDR1 and CDR2 are SGDLS and YYNGEE. Trimming stripped 0 bases from V and 7 bases from J, with 11 bases between. The CDR3 is CASSVVGGDNTIYF. CDR3 coding DNA: TGTGCCAGCAGCGTAGTAGGAGGGGACAACACCATATATTTT.

This clone was counted once. The rearrangement links TRBV7-2 to TRBJ2-1, with D possibly TRBD1 on 6 matching bases. Germline V CDR1 and CDR2: SGHTA, FQGNSA. This CDR3 is built from 19 residues. V dropped 4 bases and J dropped 7 bases, with 29 bases sitting between them. The CDR3 reads CASSSTKYTTGRPTNEQFF. Written as DNA, the CDR3 is TGTGCCAGCAGCTCCACAAAGTACACAACAGGGAGACCTACAAATGAGCAGTTCTTC.

This chain joins TRBV27 and TRBJ1-2; 7 bases agree with TRBD1. From germline, CDR1 is MNHEY and CDR2 SMNVEV (reference sequence). The CDR3 sequence is 17 residues long. Unmatched junction bases numbered 10, after V lost 0 bases and J lost 3 bases. The CDR3 DNA is TGTGCCAGCAGTTTATCTCTCGGTCAGGGGGTTGACTATGGCTACACCTTC. Its translation is CASSLSLGQGVDYGYTF.

The J gene is TRBJ1-4, the V gene TRBV5-6; 9 bases are shared with TRBD1. Germline CDR1 is SGHDT and CDR2 is YYEEEE. Losses at the gene ends were 1 base for V and 10 bases for J; bases not matched to a gene: 8. The CDR3 loop spans 15 amino acids. The CDR3 bases are TGTGCCAGCAGCTTGTGGGACAGGGAAGGAATAAAACTGTTTTTT. It is translated as CASSLWDREGIKLFF.

This clone showed up just once. V is TRBV18 and J is TRBJ1-6; 7 bases are shared with TRBD1. There are 13 residues in the CDR3. Per the germline V gene, CDR1 is KGHSH and CDR2 is LQKENI. Trimming cost V 5 bases and J 7 bases; bases outside gene matches: 2. CDR3 protein: CASSGDRNSPLHF. In nucleotides, the CDR3 is TGTGCCAGCTCAGGGGACAGAAATTCACCCCTCCACTTT. Looking up the rest from reference TRBV18 and TRBJ1-6 gives the full variable domain: NAGVMQNPRHLVRRRGQEARLRCSPMKGHSHVYWYRQLPEEGLKFMVYLQKENIIDESGMPKERFSAEFPKEGPSILRIQQVVRGDSAAYFCASSGDRNSPLHFGNGTRLTVT.

J is TRBJ1-1 and V is TRBV27; D is unresolved. Germline CDR1 MNHEY, CDR2 SMNVEV (reference sequence). This CDR3 contains 13 residues. V lost 4 bases, J lost 5 bases, and 11 bases lay in between. CDR3 nucleotides: TGTGCCAGCAGTTCTCGAAGCAGGACTGAAGCTTTCTTT. Its protein product is CASSSRSRTEAFF.

CDR3 nucleotides: TGCGCCAGCCGGGGCGGGGGACTAGCGTCCTCCAAAGACACCGGGGAGCTGTTTTTT. Residues: CASRGGGLASSKDTGELFF. The chain employs TRBV5-1 and TRBJ2-2, with TRBD2 identical over 10 bases. This CDR3 spans 19 amino acids. Losses at the gene ends were 7 bases for V and 3 bases for J; bases not matched to a gene: 18. The germline V gene encodes CDR1 SGHRS and CDR2 YFSETQ.

The chain combines TRBV27 with TRBJ2-2; a possible D gene is TRBD2 (6 bases). V was clipped by 5 bases and J by 3 bases, with 22 bases between them. This CDR3 contains 18 residues. Germline V gene sequence: CDR1 MNHEY, CDR2 SMNVEV (reference sequence). CDR3 DNA sequence: TGTGCCAGCAGTCTCTCGGGGGTGGGCGGGATTGACACCGGGGAGCTGTTTTTT. Amino acid sequence: CASSLSGVGGIDTGELFF.

The chain recombines TRBV6-1 with TRBJ2-3, with D hard to call. From germline, CDR1 is MNHNS and CDR2 SASEGT. V lost 8 bases to trimming and J lost 4 bases, with 10 bases between them. This CDR3 has 12 residues. CDR3: CASATVADTQYF. The CDR3 DNA follows: TGTGCCAGCGCCACAGTTGCAGATACGCAGTATTTT.

The CDR3 protein is CASSIRATEAFF. CDR3 coding DNA: TGTGCCAGTAGTATCAGGGCAACTGAAGCTTTCTTT. This chain uses TRBV19 with TRBJ1-1; a possible D gene is TRBD1 (5 bases). The CDR3 consists of 12 residues. V was trimmed by 3 bases and J by 5 bases, leaving 7 bases between them. From germline, CDR1 is LNHDA and CDR2 SQIVND (reference sequence).